The 17 T cell receptor beta chains below were found in one sample sequenced in a study of shared clonotypes between healthy human individuals. Data came from immunoSEQ multiplex PCR; TCRdb stores just in-frame clones and leaves some out. Found here are more than 850,000 clones, about 80% of them singletons; the top ten hold about 0.52%. The source material was memory CD4+ T cells from PBMCs. The subset denotes: CD45RA-negative fraction. The receptor source for this set is a man younger than 30 in good health. Some clones in this sample may be carry-over from other donors' samples.

The CDR3 DNA is TGTGCCAGCAGCGTAGCCCTTGCGGGAGGGGAAACAGATACGCAGTATTTT. Translation gives CASSVALAGGETDTQYF. The rearrangement joins TRBV9 to TRBJ2-3; the match to TRBD2 covers 9 bases. The CDR3 runs to 17 residues. With V trimmed by 0 bases and J by 3 bases, 8 bases remained unmatched. Germline CDR1 SGDLS, CDR2 YYNGEE.

The chain is built from TRBV28 and TRBJ2-1; TRBD2 matches at 13 bases. Trimming cost V 5 bases and J 4 bases; bases outside gene matches: 8. The CDR3 covers 17 residues. Looked up from germline, CDR1 is MDHEN and CDR2 is SYDVKM. The CDR3 coding sequence is TGTGCCAGCAGTCCGACGGGACTAGCGGGATTTTACAATGAGCAGTTCTTC. Translated, it gives CASSPTGLAGFYNEQFF. Combining the CDR3 with reference TRBV28 and TRBJ2-1 gives the whole variable domain DVKVTQSSRYLVKRTGEKVFLECVQDMDHENMFWYRQDPGLGLRLIYFSYDVKMKEKGDIPEGYSVSREKKERFSLILESASTNQTSMYLCASSPTGLAGFYNEQFFGPGTRLTVL.

The chain uses TRBV11-2 and TRBJ1-1, with 11 positions matching TRBD1. CDR1 and CDR2 from the germline V gene are SGHAT and FQNNGV. CDR3 size: 14 residues. Trimming cost V 7 bases and J 4 bases; bases outside gene matches: 5. The chain's CDR3 is CASKRTGGPTEAFF. CDR3 DNA: TGTGCCAGCAAGAGGACAGGGGGCCCCACTGAAGCTTTCTTT.

A single count supports this clone. The chain carries TRBV7-2 and TRBJ1-4; D is perhaps TRBD1 (5 bases). Trimming pared 0 bases from V and 3 bases from J, leaving 8 bases between. The CDR3 has 15 amino acids. The germline V gene has CDR1 SGHTA and CDR2 FQGNSA. The CDR3 DNA is TGTGCCAGCAGCTTAGCGGCGACAGCTAATGAAAAACTGTTTTTT. Translated: CASSLAATANEKLFF.

J is TRBJ2-7 and V is TRBV15, with 9 bases aligning to TRBD2. Germline CDR1 and CDR2: LNHNV and YYDKDF (reference sequence). After removal of 3 bases from V and 4 bases from J, the junction contained 22 bases not matched to a gene. CDR3 length equals 20 residues. The CDR3 loop reads CATSSPVEGIGREGLYEQYF. Written as DNA, the CDR3 is TGTGCCACCAGCAGTCCCGTTGAGGGTATTGGGCGGGAGGGCCTTTACGAGCAGTACTTC.

The chain is built from TRBV4-3 and TRBJ1-5; D might be TRBD1 (6 bases). Germline V gives CDR1 LGHNA, CDR2 YSLEER. V dropped 0 bases and J dropped 6 bases, with 24 bases sitting between them. The CDR3 is 19 amino acids. In DNA, the CDR3 is TGCGCCAGCAGCCAAGATCTTGGGACGGGGGGGCGTTCCGGTCAGCCCCAGCATTTT. It encodes CASSQDLGTGGRSGQPQHF.

J is TRBJ1-1 and V is TRBV6-1; 8 positions agree with TRBD1. Germline V CDR1 and CDR2: MNHNS, SASEGT. The CDR3 covers 15 residues. The V gene end was trimmed by 6 bases and the J gene end by 6 bases; junction bases not matched to a gene: 12. CDR3 in amino acids: CASRDLRTGSAEAFF. Written as DNA, the CDR3 is TGTGCCAGCAGGGATTTACGGACAGGGAGCGCTGAAGCTTTCTTT.

The rearrangement uses TRBV27 and TRBJ2-1; 10 bases align to TRBD2. This CDR3 is 16 amino acids long. V was pared by 6 bases and J by 8 bases, with 13 bases of the junction left unmatched. Germline CDR1 reads MNHEY; CDR2 reads SMNVEV (reference sequence). CDR3 nucleotide sequence: TGTGCCAGCAGACCGACTCTAGCGGGAGCTCGGGATGAGCAGTTCTTC. This encodes CASRPTLAGARDEQFF.

The chain employs TRBV27 and TRBJ2-7; D is possibly TRBD1 (6 bases). CDR1 and CDR2 (germline): MNHEY, SMNVEV (reference sequence). Trimming left V 5 bases short and J 2 bases short, with 25 bases between. The CDR3 covers 18 residues. The CDR3 spells CASSLKTAQGTPPYEQYF. Here the CDR3 DNA reads TGTGCCAGCAGTCTTAAGACCGCCCAGGGGACACCACCCTACGAGCAGTACTTC.

The V call is TRBV7-9, the J call TRBJ2-7, with TRBD1 as a possible D gene (6 bases). Germline loops: CDR1 SEHNR, CDR2 FQNEAQ (reference sequence). The ends were cut back, 5 bases at V and 5 bases at J, with 16 bases in the middle. The CDR3 spans 14 residues. The DNA for the CDR3 is TGTGCCAGCAGCCCACCAATACAGGGAAACGAGCAGTACTTC. Its protein is CASSPPIQGNEQYF.

This clone was detected a few times. The CDR3 region has the DNA TGTGCCAGCAAGCTAGACGGCGGCTACACCTTC. This encodes CASKLDGGYTF. The chain combines TRBV6-5 with TRBJ1-2; D is uncertain. Deletions cut 7 bases from V and 8 bases from J, with 11 bases between. The CDR3 spans 11 residues. Germline V CDR1 and CDR2: MNHEY, SVGAGI.

The chain combines TRBV28 with TRBJ1-3; D is ambiguous. Germline CDR1 and CDR2: MDHEN and SYDVKM. Trimming removed 6 bases at V and 0 bases at J, with 15 bases between. The CDR3 sequence is 16 residues long. The CDR3 loop is CASSRGTVLSGNTIYF. The CDR3 nucleotides are TGTGCCAGCAGCCGTGGTACAGTCCTCTCTGGAAACACCATATATTTT.

This chain connects TRBV27 to TRBJ2-3, with 7 bases matching TRBD2. J lost 6 bases, V lost 5 bases, and 8 bases had no gene match. The CDR3 covers 14 residues. Germline CDR1 reads MNHEY; CDR2 reads SMNVEV (reference sequence). In nucleotides, the CDR3 is TGTGCCAGCAGTCCCCTGACTAGCAAGGATACGCAGTATTTT. Translated: CASSPLTSKDTQYF.

This clone has at least ten counts. The chain recombines TRBV4-1 with TRBJ2-1; a possible D gene is TRBD1 (5 bases). Trimming removed 5 bases from V and 6 bases from J, with 17 bases in between. Germline-derived CDR1 and CDR2 are MGHRA and YSYEKL. The CDR3 has 15 residues. The CDR3 loop is CASSKPGSLGNEQFF. Here the CDR3 DNA reads TGCGCCAGCAGCAAGCCAGGGTCCCTAGGCAATGAGCAGTTCTTC.

The CDR3 DNA is TGTGCCAGCAACCGAATCGGGGAAAAACTGTTTTTT. Its protein product is CASNRIGEKLFF. This chain joins TRBV14 and TRBJ1-4; no clear D. Germline loops: CDR1 SGHDN, CDR2 FVKESK. The CDR3 is 12 residues long. V was cut by 7 bases and J by 8 bases, with 11 bases left in between.

The V and J genes are TRBV13 and TRBJ2-5; a possible D gene is TRBD1 (5 bases). CDR3 length: 15 amino acids. Germline V gene sequence: CDR1 PRHDT, CDR2 FYEKMQ (reference sequence). Trimming shortened V by 6 bases and J by 2 bases, and 16 bases separated the two germline ends. DNA of the CDR3: TGTGCCAGCAGTCCCGTACAGGCCACACAAGAGACCCAGTACTTC. It specifies CASSPVQATQETQYF.

The chain carries TRBV30 and TRBJ2-2; 9 bases agree with TRBD2. Germline V lookup: CDR1 GTSNPN, CDR2 SVGIG (reference sequence). V lost 1 base and J lost 6; bases outside the gene matches: 9. This CDR3 is built from 16 residues. The CDR3, as DNA: TGTGCCTGGAGTGGTTCAGGTCTAGCGGGACCCGGGGAGCTGTTTTTT. This codes for CAWSGSGLAGPGELFF. Based on the CDR3 plus reference TRBV30 and TRBJ2-2, the full variable domain is SQTIHQWPATLVQPVGSPLSLECTVEGTSNPNLYWYRQAAGRGLQLLFYSVGIGQISSEVPQNLSASRPQDRQFILSSKKLLLSDSGFYLCAWSGSGLAGPGELFFGEGSRLTVL.